The 4 T cell receptor beta chains presented below share a single source sample, sequenced in a study of vaccination and CD4 T cells after COVID-19. An Oncomine TCR Beta short-read assay was used to sequence the DNA from cultured CD4+ T cells. TCRdb processed the PCR reads anew with MiXCR; each CDR3 protein has one entry. The data hold about 9,100 distinct CDR3 sequences, with approximately 58% observed a single time. Treatment described: roughly 11-day PBMC culture with coronavirus spike peptide pools or control peptides (ViraFEST assay). The antigens for these receptors are not known. Specimen: cultured CD4+ T cells from blood, collected after SARS-CoV-2 vaccination. The origin of the receptors is a human donor with COVID-19.

This clonotype was recorded only once. The chain links TRBV6-2 or TRBV6-3 to TRBJ1-1; D is unclear. The CDR3 consists of 14 residues. Per germline, CDR1 MNHEY and CDR2 SVGEGT. V lost 2 bases to trimming and J lost 2 bases, with 9 bases between them. The DNA of the CDR3 is TGTGCCAGCAGTTACCCTCCACAAAACACTGAAGCTTTCTTT. Translated: CASSYPPQNTEAFF.

The CDR3, as DNA: TGTGCCAGCAGCCCCGGAGGGACGCGGGATCAGCCCCAGCATTTT. This codes for CASSPGGTRDQPQHF. The rearrangement uses TRBV7-2 and TRBJ1-5; perhaps TRBD1 as D (5 bases). Germline CDR1 and CDR2: SGHTA and FQGNSA. The CDR3 length is 15 residues. V shed 5 bases and J shed 5 bases, with 16 bases lying between them.

In the case of this clonotype: Germline and junction disagree at one end, which may indicate a read error. The chain recombines TRBV7-9 with TRBJ2-5; 9 positions agree with TRBD2. The CDR3 consists of 16 residues. Germline V gene data show CDR1 as SEHNR and CDR2 as FQNEAQ (reference sequence). The CDR3, as DNA: TGCGCCAGCAGTCCCCGGGTAGCGGGGGTTGGTGAGACCCAGTACTTC. It yields the protein CASSPRVAGVGETQYF.

This clonotype is classed as large. This chain connects TRBV6-1 to TRBJ1-2; 8 bases align to TRBD1. V shed 7 bases and J 8 bases; nucleotides not matched to a gene: 12. The CDR3 is 14 residues long. Germline-derived CDR1 and CDR2 are MNHNS and SASEGT. This CDR3 reads CASITRQGAFGYTF. DNA of the CDR3: TGTGCCAGCATCACCCGGCAGGGGGCGTTCGGCTACACCTTC.